Following are 12 T cell receptor beta chains from one sample sequenced in a study of beta chain features in type 1 diabetes. Expressed TCRB transcripts were sequenced after all isolated RNA was converted to cDNA. Profiling relied on immunoSEQ multiplex PCR, and the TCRdb table lists in-frame clones only, not all of them. The sample has hundreds of thousands of clones, around 12% seen once; the top ten hold around 0.02%. Source material: naive CD4+ T cells from blood. These receptors all stem from a man aged 18 to 29 in good health.

The rearrangement uses TRBV9 and TRBJ2-2; D may be TRBD2 (6 bases). The germline V and J ends were trimmed by 0 bases and 7 bases, with 19 bases remaining between them. This CDR3 contains 17 residues. Germline V gives CDR1 SGDLS, CDR2 YYNGEE. The CDR3 region is CASSVGPAAGSGGELFF. The CDR3 bases are TGTGCCAGCAGCGTAGGGCCCGCTGCGGGGTCAGGCGGGGAGCTGTTTTTT.

The chain employs TRBV30 and TRBJ1-4; possibly TRBD1 for D (6 bases). The CDR3 has 14 residues. The germline V gene encodes CDR1 GTSNPN and CDR2 SVGIG (reference sequence). Trimming pared 4 bases from V and 7 bases from J, leaving 16 bases between. CDR3 residues: CAWTSGEEFEKLFF. The CDR3 bases are TGTGCCTGGACTTCAGGGGAAGAATTTGAAAAACTGTTTTTT.

This clone was seen more than once but under ten times. The chain employs TRBV10-3 and TRBJ2-7, with a weak D call TRBD1 (7 bases). The CDR3 extends over 14 amino acids. Looked up from germline, CDR1 is ENHRY and CDR2 is SYGVKD. V was cut by 3 bases and J by 7 bases, with 16 bases left in between. The DNA of the CDR3 is TGTGCCATCAGTGAAGGAGGGGGCCCGGGAGAGCAGTACTTC. Residues: CAISEGGGPGEQYF.

The CDR3 sequence: CASSIDRRAGGSTDTQYF. The CDR3 coding sequence is TGTGCCAGTAGTATAGATCGACGAGCGGGGGGAAGCACAGATACGCAGTATTTT. The rearrangement links TRBV19 to TRBJ2-3; 9 positions match TRBD2. There are 18 residues in the CDR3. CDR1 is LNHDA and CDR2 is SQIVND in the germline V gene (reference sequence). The V and J ends lost 0 bases and 0 bases, in that order; junction bases with no gene match: 7.

The chain links TRBV6-6 to TRBJ2-5; 7 bases are a match to TRBD1. Germline assignment: CDR1 MNHNY and CDR2 SVGAGI (reference sequence). With V trimmed by 2 bases and J by 5 bases, 5 bases remained unmatched. This CDR3 has 14 amino acids. CDR3 loop: CASSYDRVEETQYF. As DNA, the CDR3 is TGTGCCAGCAGTTACGACAGGGTTGAGGAGACCCAGTACTTC.

This clone was found a few times. The CDR3 bases are TGTGCCAGCAGCTTAGTTACCAGGGCTGGGGCCAACGTCCTGACTTTC. Its translation: CASSLVTRAGANVLTF. The J gene is TRBJ2-6, the V gene TRBV7-6, with TRBD1 as a possible D gene (5 bases). Germline V gene data show CDR1 as SGHVS and CDR2 as FNYEAQ. This CDR3 comprises 16 residues. The V gene lost 1 base and the J gene lost 2 bases, with 9 bases spanning the gap.

The V call is TRBV27, the J call TRBJ1-2; possible D gene TRBD1, 6 bases. With 2 bases removed from V and 0 bases from J, the gap between germline ends came to 7 bases. Germline loops: CDR1 MNHEY, CDR2 SMNVEV (reference sequence). This CDR3 contains 14 residues. CDR3 nucleotide sequence: TGTGCCAGCAGTTTAAGGGGGTCTAACTATGGCTACACCTTC. This encodes CASSLRGSNYGYTF.

This clone was picked up a small number of times. Other nucleotide sequences from this sample produce the same CDR3. The V and J genes are TRBV6-5 and TRBJ2-7; D call uncertain. The CDR3 has 11 amino acids. V shed 2 bases and J shed 3 bases, with 2 bases lying between them. Germline V gene lookup returns CDR1 MNHEY and CDR2 SVGAGI. CDR3 sequence: CASSYRYEQYF. CDR3 coding DNA: TGTGCCAGCAGTTACCGCTACGAGCAGTACTTC.

This clone was detected only a few times. The chain uses TRBV30 and TRBJ2-7, with TRBD2 identical over 8 bases. The CDR3 has 14 residues. CDR1 is GTSNPN and CDR2 is SVGIG in the germline V gene (reference sequence). The V segment lost 6 bases and the J segment 3 bases; nucleotides outside the gene matches: 10. CDR3 DNA sequence: TGTGCCTGTACATACCTCAGCGGGAGCTACGAGCAGTACTTC. It translates to CACTYLSGSYEQYF.

The chain couples TRBV2 to TRBJ2-2; D is perhaps TRBD1 (6 bases). The CDR3 totals 16 residues. Germline-derived CDR1 and CDR2 are SNHLY and FYNNEI. With 8 bases removed from V and 0 bases from J, the gap between germline ends came to 16 bases. The CDR3 DNA reads as TGTGCCAGCCTCCTGGGGCGACAGGCGAACACCGGGGAGCTGTTTTTT. Residues: CASLLGRQANTGELFF.

A remark on this clone: The same CDR3 is also encoded by other DNA sequences in this sample. The CDR3 coding sequence is TGTGCCAGTAGTCCAACAGGGGGCAATCAGCCCCAGCATTTT. Its translation is CASSPTGGNQPQHF. The chain links TRBV19 to TRBJ1-5; 7 bases are a match to TRBD1. The CDR3 sequence is 14 residues long. CDR1 and CDR2 (germline): LNHDA, SQIVND (reference sequence). V lost 5 bases and J lost 2; bases outside the gene matches: 3.

This clone was seen more than once but under ten times. The rearrangement joins TRBV29-1 to TRBJ1-4; D gene unclear. V lost 5 bases, J lost 8 bases, and 12 bases lay in between. The CDR3 length is 12 residues. Germline CDR1 is SQVTM and CDR2 is ANQGSEA. CDR3 region: CSVKTGGEKLFF. DNA of the CDR3: TGCAGCGTTAAAACGGGAGGAGAAAAACTGTTTTTT.